These 27 T cell receptor beta chains came from one sample sequenced in a study of cytomegalovirus exposure and HLA in healthy donors. Repertoires were generated with immunoSEQ multiplex PCR, while TCRdb's copy carries only in-frame clones and drops some. The data show some 54,000 clones, with 75% to 95% seen just once and less than 4% held by the top ten. The material sequenced was PBMCs. Source of these receptors: a man between 18 and 35 years old in good health and CMV-seronegative.

This chain links TRBV2 with TRBJ1-2, with TRBD1 identical over 10 bases. This CDR3 region has 14 residues. Germline V gene lookup returns CDR1 SNHLY and CDR2 FYNNEI. V was clipped by 7 bases and J by 8 bases; unmatched bases: 10. The CDR3 DNA reads as TGTGCCAGCAACCCCGGGACAGGGGTTTCCGGCTACACCTTC. It is translated as CASNPGTGVSGYTF.

The chain couples TRBV5-4 to TRBJ2-3; D remains ambiguous. Per the germline V gene, CDR1 is SGHNT and CDR2 is YYREEE (reference sequence). V gave up 1 base and J gave up 4 bases, with 10 bases separating them. The CDR3 spans 14 residues. CDR3 in DNA: TGTGCCAGCAGCTTGTCCCGTAATTCAGATACGCAGTATTTT. Translated, it gives CASSLSRNSDTQYF.

The chain joins TRBV5-4 to TRBJ2-3; TRBD2 aligns across 14 bases. CDR3 size: 16 residues. CDR1 SGHNT and CDR2 YYREEE come from the germline V gene (reference sequence). V was clipped by 6 bases and J by 3 bases; unmatched bases: 6. The CDR3 reads CASTGLAGGGTDTQYF. CDR3 bases: TGTGCCAGCACCGGACTAGCGGGAGGTGGTACAGATACGCAGTATTTT.

This chain links TRBV19 with TRBJ2-3; the D gene is possibly TRBD1 (6 bases). Germline CDR1 and CDR2: LNHDA and SQIVND (reference sequence). The CDR3 consists of 17 residues. The ends were cut back, 3 bases at V and 0 bases at J, with 16 bases in the middle. CDR3 nucleotide sequence: TGTGCCAGTAGTATCTTTTGGACAGAGACTAGCACAGATACGCAGTATTTT. Translated: CASSIFWTETSTDTQYF.

The J gene is TRBJ2-5, the V gene TRBV7-2; 11 nucleotides match TRBD2. The CDR3 extends over 15 amino acids. Germline assignment: CDR1 SGHTA and CDR2 FQGNSA. V was clipped by 2 bases and J by 5 bases; unmatched bases: 4. The CDR3 here is CASSLRLAGRETQYF. The DNA of the CDR3 is TGTGCCAGCAGCTTACGACTAGCGGGACGGGAGACCCAGTACTTC. Drawing the rest from reference TRBV7-2 and TRBJ2-5, the complete variable domain is GAGVSQSPSNKVTEKGKDVELRCDPISGHTALYWYRQSLGQGLEFLIYFQGNSAPDKSGLPSDRFSAERTGGSVSTLTIQRTQQEDSAVYLCASSLRLAGRETQYFGPGTRLLVL.

This clone has only one observation. The CDR3 region is CASGASTDTQYF. In nucleotides, the CDR3 is TGTGCCAGCGGGGCTAGCACAGATACGCAGTATTTT. The chain joins TRBV28 to TRBJ2-3, with a weak D call TRBD1 (5 bases). Looked up from germline, CDR1 is MDHEN and CDR2 is SYDVKM. The V end lost 8 bases, the J end lost 0 bases, and 6 bases lay between the germline ends. The CDR3 is 12 amino acids.

This rearrangement joins TRBV6-5 to TRBJ2-1; D is undetermined. The CDR3 has 13 residues. Germline loops: CDR1 MNHEY, CDR2 SVGAGI. V was clipped by 2 bases and J by 3 bases, with 5 bases between them. This CDR3 is CASSYAVYNEQFF. For the CDR3, the DNA is TGTGCCAGCAGTTACGCAGTCTACAATGAGCAGTTCTTC.

This chain connects TRBV6-1 to TRBJ2-2; the D gene is possibly TRBD1 (6 bases). This CDR3 comprises 14 residues. Deletions cut 3 bases from V and 7 bases from J, with 12 bases between. The germline CDR1 and CDR2 sequences are MNHNS and SASEGT. In nucleotides, the CDR3 is TGTGCCAGCAGTGAGCTAAGGGGGTACGGGGAGCTGTTTTTT. Its protein is CASSELRGYGELFF.

The chain combines TRBV28 with TRBJ2-1; D might be TRBD1 (6 bases). The CDR3 extends over 14 amino acids. Deletions cut 5 bases from V and 9 bases from J, with 17 bases between. Looked up from germline, CDR1 is MDHEN and CDR2 is SYDVKM. The CDR3 bases are TGTGCCAGCAGTCGGACAGCCGCTACTAGTGAGCAGTTCTTC. It translates to CASSRTAATSEQFF. Drawing the rest from reference TRBV28 and TRBJ2-1, the complete variable domain is DVKVTQSSRYLVKRTGEKVFLECVQDMDHENMFWYRQDPGLGLRLIYFSYDVKMKEKGDIPEGYSVSREKKERFSLILESASTNQTSMYLCASSRTAATSEQFFGPGTRLTVL.

V and J are TRBV5-4 and TRBJ2-3; 8 bases align to TRBD2. After removal of 6 bases from V and 6 bases from J, the junction contained 6 bases not matched to a gene. The CDR3 is 13 amino acids. The V gene's germline CDR1 is SGHNT and CDR2 YYREEE (reference sequence). Here the CDR3 reads CASKLAVGDTQYF. CDR3 nucleotide sequence: TGTGCCAGCAAACTAGCGGTGGGGGATACGCAGTATTTT.

The CDR3 DNA sequence: TGTGCCAGCAGTCACGACAGGGACTATGGCTACACCTTC. Amino acid sequence: CASSHDRDYGYTF. This sequence joins TRBV7-2 and TRBJ1-2; TRBD1 aligns across 7 bases. The V gene end was trimmed by 6 bases and the J gene end by 3 bases; junction bases not matched to a gene: 4. CDR1 is SGHTA, CDR2 FQGNSA, per germline. The CDR3 consists of 13 residues. The variable domain in full, with the rest retrieved from reference TRBV7-2 and TRBJ1-2, is GAGVSQSPSNKVTEKGKDVELRCDPISGHTALYWYRQSLGQGLEFLIYFQGNSAPDKSGLPSDRFSAERTGGSVSTLTIQRTQQEDSAVYLCASSHDRDYGYTFGSGTRLTVV.

The rearrangement joins TRBV10-3 to TRBJ1-2; TRBD1 matches 8 bases. V was pared by 3 bases and J by 3 bases, with 6 bases of the junction left unmatched. Germline V gives CDR1 ENHRY, CDR2 SYGVKD. The CDR3 is 15 amino acids. The CDR3 loop is CAISDTDRGDYGYTF. The CDR3 DNA reads TGTGCCATCAGTGATACCGACAGGGGTGACTATGGCTACACCTTC.

The chain uses TRBV7-9 and TRBJ2-2; no definite D call. Trimming removed 5 bases at V and 1 base at J, with 8 bases between. This CDR3 has 14 amino acids. The germline V gene has CDR1 SEHNR and CDR2 FQNEAQ (reference sequence). The CDR3, as DNA: TGTGCCAGCAGCCAAAGACAGAACACCGGGGAGCTGTTTTTT. It encodes CASSQRQNTGELFF.

This clone was observed a handful of times. CDR3 nucleotide sequence: TGCGCCAGCAGCTTGGTTGGAGTGGAGCAGTACTTC. Encoded protein: CASSLVGVEQYF. The chain carries TRBV5-1 and TRBJ2-7, with D uncertain. Germline V CDR1 and CDR2: SGHRS, YFSETQ. V lost 0 bases and J lost 7, with 8 bases in between. This CDR3 comprises 12 residues. The full variable domain, rest sourced from reference TRBV5-1 and TRBJ2-7, is KAGVTQTPRYLIKTRGQQVTLSCSPISGHRSVSWYQQTPGQGLQFLFEYFSETQRNKGNFPGRFSGRQFSNSRSEMNVSTLELGDSALYLCASSLVGVEQYFGPGTRLTVT.

V usage is TRBV6-1 and J usage is TRBJ2-3, with a possible D match to TRBD2 (6 bases). Trimming shortened V by 3 bases and J by 5 bases, and 12 bases separated the two germline ends. The CDR3 extends over 14 amino acids. Germline loops: CDR1 MNHNS, CDR2 SASEGT. The CDR3 region is CASSDQTGGDTQYF. The CDR3 bases are TGTGCCAGCAGTGATCAGACCGGGGGAGATACGCAGTATTTT.

This chain uses TRBV19 with TRBJ1-4; D is unclear. This CDR3 comprises 15 residues. The germline CDR1 and CDR2 sequences are LNHDA and SQIVND (reference sequence). Trimming removed 5 bases at V and 0 bases at J, with 10 bases between. CDR3 sequence reads: CASSPHSATNEKLFF. The CDR3 nucleotides read TGTGCCAGTAGTCCGCACAGTGCAACTAATGAAAAACTGTTTTTT.

This chain uses TRBV27 with TRBJ2-2; D unclear. The CDR3 has 13 residues. Trimming cost V 3 bases and J 5 bases, with 7 bases left between them. Per the germline V gene, CDR1 is MNHEY and CDR2 is SMNVEV (reference sequence). The CDR3 spells CASSFPGTGELFF. CDR3 nucleotide sequence: TGTGCCAGCAGTTTCCCCGGGACCGGGGAGCTGTTTTTT.

The V call is TRBV12-2, the J call TRBJ2-1; the table's D call of TRBD2 was not tested on the DNA. TRBV12-2 is a recognized pseudogene. The CDR3 is 15 amino acids. The CDR3 DNA sequence: TGTGCAAGTCGCCCTAACCCCCCTACCTACAATGAGCAGTTCTTC. Residues: CASRPNPPTYNEQFF.

The chain couples TRBV6-5 to TRBJ1-3; tentatively, D is TRBD1 (6 bases). Germline V CDR1 and CDR2: MNHEY, SVGAGI. V lost 6 bases and J lost 1, with 13 bases in between. This CDR3 spans 15 amino acids. The CDR3 sequence is CASSQGFGSGNTIYF. The CDR3 DNA is TGTGCCAGCAGCCAGGGGTTTGGGTCTGGAAACACCATATATTTT.

The chain joins TRBV6-1 to TRBJ2-4, with 9 bases lining up with TRBD2. The CDR3 loop spans 15 amino acids. The V gene's germline CDR1 is MNHNS and CDR2 SASEGT. V was pared by 2 bases and J by 8 bases, with 7 bases of the junction left unmatched. The DNA of the CDR3 is TGTGCCAGCAGTGAATCGGGGACTAGCAACGACATTCAGTACTTC. This gives the protein CASSESGTSNDIQYF.

This CDR3 reads CASSLVTGHTNEKLFF. The CDR3 nucleotides read TGTGCCAGCAGCCTCGTGACGGGACACACTAATGAAAAACTGTTTTTT. V is TRBV5-6 and J is TRBJ1-4; D is possibly TRBD1 (6 bases). Germline V lookup: CDR1 SGHDT, CDR2 YYEEEE. V shed 4 bases and J shed 2 bases, with 15 bases lying between them. The CDR3 runs to 16 residues.

This clone occurred once. The chain links TRBV6-1 to TRBJ2-7, with D tentatively TRBD2 (6 bases). The CDR3 spans 14 residues. V dropped 6 bases and J dropped 5 bases, with 17 bases sitting between them. Germline V CDR1 and CDR2: MNHNS, SASEGT. The CDR3 region is CASRGVTSPHEQYF. In DNA form, the CDR3 reads TGTGCCAGCAGGGGTGTGACTAGTCCCCACGAGCAGTACTTC.

CDR3 DNA sequence: TGCAGCGTTGAAAGACTAGCGGGAGTAGGAAATGAGCAGTTCTTC. This sequence encodes CSVERLAGVGNEQFF. V usage is TRBV29-1 and J usage is TRBJ2-7; 12 bases match TRBD2. The J call may be incorrect, as the DNA end agrees better with TRBJ2-1. The germline gives CDR1 SQVTM, CDR2 ANQGSEA. This CDR3 has 15 residues.

The gene calls are TRBV19 and TRBJ2-5; perhaps TRBD1 as D (6 bases). CDR1 LNHDA and CDR2 SQIVND come from the germline V gene (reference sequence). Deletions cut 5 bases from V and 0 bases from J, with 13 bases between. The CDR3 is 15 amino acids. The CDR3 loop is CASSVLTGHQETQYF. CDR3 coding DNA: TGTGCCAGTAGTGTACTGACAGGTCACCAAGAGACCCAGTACTTC.

The chain joins TRBV6-1 to TRBJ2-5; 10 bases match TRBD2. Germline lookup yields CDR1 MNHNS and CDR2 SASEGT. With 6 bases clipped from V and 6 bases from J, the junction kept 7 bases outside the gene matches. This CDR3 is 14 amino acids long. The CDR3: CASSPSGSLQTQYF. CDR3 sequence (DNA): TGTGCCAGCAGCCCTAGCGGGAGCTTACAGACCCAGTACTTC.

The chain joins TRBV27 to TRBJ2-1, with TRBD2 matching over 10 bases. CDR1 and CDR2 from the germline V gene are MNHEY and SMNVEV (reference sequence). The CDR3 sequence is 15 residues long. Losses at the gene ends were 3 bases for V and 5 bases for J; bases not matched to a gene: 4. The CDR3 bases are TGTGCCAGCAGTTTCGGACTAGCGGAGCACAATGAGCAGTTCTTC. This codes for CASSFGLAEHNEQFF.

The gene calls are TRBV19 and TRBJ1-1; 7 nucleotides line up with TRBD1. CDR3 length: 13 residues. Germline loops: CDR1 LNHDA, CDR2 SQIVND (reference sequence). V was clipped by 3 bases and J by 8 bases; unmatched bases: 6. CDR3 sequence (DNA): TGTGCCAGTAGTATCCCGCTGACAGGGGAAGCTTTCTTT. Translating it yields CASSIPLTGEAFF. The full variable domain, with the rest looked up from reference TRBV19 and TRBJ1-1, is DGGITQSPKYLFRKEGQNVTLSCEQNLNHDAMYWYRQDPGQGLRLIYYSQIVNDFQKGDIAEGYSVSREKKESFPLTVTSAQKNPTAFYLCASSIPLTGEAFFGQGTRLTVV.